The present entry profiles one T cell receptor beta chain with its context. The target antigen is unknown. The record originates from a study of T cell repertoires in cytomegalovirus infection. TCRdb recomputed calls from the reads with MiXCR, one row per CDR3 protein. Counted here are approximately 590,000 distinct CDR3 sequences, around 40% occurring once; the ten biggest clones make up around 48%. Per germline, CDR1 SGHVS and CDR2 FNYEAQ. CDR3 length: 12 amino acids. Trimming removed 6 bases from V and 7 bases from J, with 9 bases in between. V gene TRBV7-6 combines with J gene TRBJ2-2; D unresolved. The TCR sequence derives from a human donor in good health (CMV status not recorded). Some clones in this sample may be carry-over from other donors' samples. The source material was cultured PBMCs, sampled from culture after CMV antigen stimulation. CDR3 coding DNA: TGTGCCAGCAGTCGTGGCGGCGGGGAGCTGTTTTTT. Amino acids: CASSRGGGELFF.